The 20 T cell receptor beta chains reported below all come from one sample, sequenced in a study of blood T cell repertoires in COVID-19. Sequenced by immunoSEQ multiplex PCR; TCRdb stores in-frame clones only, minus some. Among fewer than 350,000 clones listed, roughly 87% were seen once. Material: peripheral blood. The receptor set was obtained from a man aged 30 to 45 with COVID-19, enrolled during active disease.

This chain uses TRBV9 with TRBJ1-2; TRBD1 aligns across 8 bases. Germline CDR1 and CDR2: SGDLS and YYNGEE. The V gene end was trimmed by 4 bases and the J gene end by 3 bases; junction bases not matched to a gene: 5. CDR3 length equals 14 residues. The CDR3 DNA sequence: TGTGCCAGCAGCCCGTCGACAGGGGACTATGGCTACACCTTC. Protein product: CASSPSTGDYGYTF.

This clone is a singleton in its sample. CDR3 coding DNA: TGTGCCAGCAGCCCACTAGCGGAGACCAATGAGCAGTTCTTC. Translated: CASSPLAETNEQFF. V gene TRBV3-1 (or the pseudogene TRBV3-2) combines with J gene TRBJ2-1; the match to TRBD2 covers 8 bases. The CDR3 contains 14 residues. In germline, CDR1 is LGHDT, CDR2 YNNKEL (reference sequence). The trim removed 4 bases at V and 6 bases at J, leaving 5 bases unmatched.

This clone appeared a few times. This chain links TRBV18 with TRBJ1-5; D gene ambiguous. The CDR3 has 14 residues. Trimming took off 4 bases at V and 1 base at J, with 8 bases between the two ends. Germline V CDR1 and CDR2: KGHSH, LQKENI. The CDR3 here is CASSLDTSNQPQHF. The CDR3 coding sequence is TGTGCCAGCTCACTTGACACCAGCAATCAGCCCCAGCATTTT.

The rearrangement joins TRBV10-3 to TRBJ2-5; no clear D gene. The CDR3 length is 11 residues. V lost 4 bases, J lost 3 bases, and 3 bases lay in between. Germline V CDR1 and CDR2: ENHRY, SYGVKD. The CDR3 loop reads CAISAEETQYF. DNA of the CDR3: TGTGCCATCAGTGCCGAAGAGACCCAGTACTTC.

The chain carries TRBV6-4 and TRBJ1-1; weak D call: TRBD1 (5 bases). V lost 2 bases and J lost 4, with 8 bases in between. The CDR3 length is 13 residues. Germline assignment: CDR1 MRHNA and CDR2 SNTAGT. The CDR3 loop reads CASSDGAGTEAFF. The CDR3 DNA reads TGTGCCAGCAGTGACGGGGCAGGCACTGAAGCTTTCTTT.

This chain joins TRBV6-5 and TRBJ2-7; D gene unclear. Germline V CDR1 and CDR2: MNHEY, SVGAGI. The germline V and J ends were trimmed by 0 bases and 2 bases, with 8 bases remaining between them. The CDR3 is 14 amino acids. CDR3 loop: CASSYSPATYEQYF. CDR3 sequence (DNA): TGTGCCAGCAGTTACTCGCCAGCGACCTACGAGCAGTACTTC.

This sequence joins TRBV7-2 and TRBJ1-1, with 8 bases identical to TRBD1. CDR1 and CDR2 (germline): SGHTA, FQGNSA. Unmatched junction bases numbered 6, after V lost 0 bases and J lost 3 bases. The CDR3 has 16 amino acids. CDR3 DNA sequence: TGTGCCAGCAGCTTAGCGACAGGGGTTATTTACACTGAAGCTTTCTTT. As protein: CASSLATGVIYTEAFF.

The V gene is TRBV6-2 or TRBV6-3, the J gene TRBJ1-5; 7 nucleotides match TRBD1. CDR3 length equals 15 residues. Germline V CDR1 and CDR2: MNHEY, SVGEGT. J was trimmed by 7 bases and V by 6 bases; bases with no gene match: 12. CDR3 nucleotides: TGTGCCAGCAGCCTCCTCGACAGGGTGGTCCAGCCCCAGCATTTT. It yields the protein CASSLLDRVVQPQHF.

This sequence joins TRBV19 and TRBJ1-1; the D gene is possibly TRBD1 (6 bases). Deletions cut 5 bases from V and 1 base from J, with 17 bases between. CDR3 length: 16 amino acids. Germline V lookup: CDR1 LNHDA, CDR2 SQIVND (reference sequence). CDR3 sequence (DNA): TGTGCCAGTAGTGCCTACAGGGTACGATCGAACACTGAAGCTTTCTTT. Protein: CASSAYRVRSNTEAFF.

The rearrangement joins TRBV6-5 to TRBJ1-1, with TRBD1 as a possible D gene (5 bases). The germline V and J ends were trimmed by 2 bases and 0 bases, with 13 bases remaining between them. This CDR3 spans 16 amino acids. Per germline, CDR1 MNHEY and CDR2 SVGAGI. This CDR3 is CASSYVRAGMNTEAFF. In DNA form, the CDR3 reads TGTGCCAGCAGTTACGTCAGGGCAGGAATGAACACTGAAGCTTTCTTT.

This clone has only a few counts. The J gene is TRBJ2-7, the V gene TRBV18; possible D gene TRBD1, 6 bases. Germline values: CDR1 KGHSH, CDR2 LQKENI. V was trimmed by 0 bases and J by 5 bases, leaving 14 bases between them. This CDR3 comprises 15 residues. The CDR3 nucleotides are TGTGCCAGCTCACCACCGTCGAAGGGACAACACGAGCAGTACTTC. Its translation: CASSPPSKGQHEQYF.

The chain carries TRBV13 and TRBJ2-1, with TRBD1 identical over 9 bases. J was trimmed by 5 bases and V by 4 bases; bases with no gene match: 12. This CDR3 spans 17 amino acids. CDR1 is PRHDT, CDR2 FYEKMQ, per germline (reference sequence). CDR3 in amino acids: CASSSTTGGIVDNEQFF. As DNA, the CDR3 is TGTGCCAGCAGCTCGACGACAGGGGGTATAGTGGACAATGAGCAGTTCTTC.

This clone appeared a few times. The V gene is TRBV11-2, the J gene TRBJ2-3, with TRBD2 as a possible D gene (5 bases). Trimming shortened V by 5 bases and J by 4 bases, and 19 bases separated the two germline ends. The CDR3 runs 16 residues. Per germline, CDR1 SGHAT and CDR2 FQNNGV. CDR3 bases: TGTGCCAGCAGCCCCCCGGGAAGGGCGACGGCAGATACGCAGTATTTT. Protein product: CASSPPGRATADTQYF.

The V gene is TRBV5-4, the J gene TRBJ1-3; D remains unclear. The CDR3 totals 16 residues. V gave up 0 bases and J gave up 0 bases, with 10 bases separating them. Germline CDR1 and CDR2: SGHNT and YYREEE (reference sequence). The CDR3, as DNA: TGTGCCAGCAGCTTGGACCCATCGAGCTCTGGAAACACCATATATTTT. Translating gives CASSLDPSSSGNTIYF.

The sample holds a few counts of this clone. V and J are TRBV19 and TRBJ1-1; D unclear. V lost 3 bases and J 0 bases, leaving 17 bases between the germline ends. This CDR3 is 17 amino acids long. CDR1 is LNHDA, CDR2 SQIVND, per germline (reference sequence). The CDR3 is CASSIRETTSLNTEAFF. The CDR3 nucleotides are TGTGCCAGTAGTATTCGGGAAACAACCTCGCTGAACACTGAAGCTTTCTTT.

The chain combines TRBV18 with TRBJ1-2; no clear D. This CDR3 comprises 13 residues. Per germline, CDR1 KGHSH and CDR2 LQKENI. The V end lost 1 base, the J end lost 3 bases, and 6 bases lay between the germline ends. CDR3 sequence: CASSPREDYGYTF. In DNA, the CDR3 is TGTGCCAGCTCACCACGGGAGGACTATGGCTACACCTTC.

The chain recombines TRBV18 with TRBJ1-3; 8 nucleotides agree with TRBD1. CDR1 KGHSH and CDR2 LQKENI come from the germline V gene. This CDR3 comprises 17 residues. V lost 3 bases, J lost 0 bases, and 7 bases stayed unmatched. CDR3 DNA sequence: TGTGCCAGCTCACCTGCCGGGACAGGCCCCTCTGGAAACACCATATATTTT. The encoded protein is CASSPAGTGPSGNTIYF.

This rearrangement joins TRBV15 to TRBJ2-3; tentative D call: TRBD1 (6 bases). The CDR3 runs to 17 residues. Trimming removed 0 bases at V and 6 bases at J, with 19 bases between. In germline, CDR1 is LNHNV, CDR2 YYDKDF (reference sequence). CDR3 DNA sequence: TGTGCCACCAGCAGAGATTTGCTTGGGGGCAGGAGGGATACGCAGTATTTT. Amino acid sequence: CATSRDLLGGRRDTQYF. The whole variable domain, filled in from reference TRBV15 and TRBJ2-3, reads DAMVIQNPRYQVTQFGKPVTLSCSQTLNHNVMYWYQQKSSQAPKLLFHYYDKDFNNEADTPDNFQSRRPNTSFCFLDIRSPGLGDTAMYLCATSRDLLGGRRDTQYFGPGTRLTVL.

The J gene is TRBJ1-1, the V gene TRBV6-5; 7 bases map to TRBD1. V lost 6 bases, J lost 4 bases, and 11 bases stayed unmatched. This CDR3 comprises 15 residues. CDR1 and CDR2 from the germline V gene are MNHEY and SVGAGI. The CDR3 nucleotides are TGTGCCAGCAGGCCATACGAAGGGGGCGGCACTGAAGCTTTCTTT. Amino acids: CASRPYEGGGTEAFF.

The chain recombines TRBV19 with TRBJ2-1; possibly TRBD2 for D (5 bases). Germline values: CDR1 LNHDA, CDR2 SQIVND (reference sequence). The V end lost 8 bases, the J end lost 8 bases, and 13 bases lay between the germline ends. The CDR3 loop spans 12 amino acids. The CDR3: CASPHGEDEQFF. CDR3 nucleotide sequence: TGTGCCAGTCCTCACGGGGAAGATGAGCAGTTCTTC.